Here is one TCR beta chain with its context. This record belongs to a study of technical replicates of blood from a few donors. CDR3 length: 16 residues. Unmatched junction bases numbered 10, after V lost 5 bases and J lost 0 bases. Germline lookup yields CDR1 SEHNR and CDR2 FQNEAQ (reference sequence). The method was immunoSEQ multiplex PCR; TCRdb's version includes in-frame clones alone and lacks a portion of them. The data hold 75,000 to 100,000 clones, with about 94% observed a single time. This chain joins TRBV7-9 and TRBJ2-7; TRBD2 matches 7 bases. The sequenced sample was T cells isolated from PBMCs. This receptor was taken from a human donor in good health. The CDR3 is CASSRGSGVFSYEQYF. CDR3 sequence (DNA): TGTGCCAGCAGCAGGGGAAGCGGGGTCTTCTCCTACGAGCAGTACTTC.